This T cell receptor (beta chain) comes out of a study of blood T cell repertoires in COVID-19. The CDR3 totals 14 residues. Germline CDR1 and CDR2: SGHNT and YENEEA. Trimming removed 5 bases at V and 5 bases at J, with 15 bases between. Assay: immunoSEQ multiplex PCR; the TCRdb copy retains only in-frame clones and omits some. The repertoire holds 100,000 to 150,000 clones, with over 75% as singletons. Specimen: peripheral blood. This chain links TRBV11-3 with TRBJ2-5, with D maybe TRBD2 (6 bases). This clonotype was obtained from a man aged 40-50 years with active or convalescent COVID-19. The CDR3 sequence: CASSLLTSKETQYF. CDR3 nucleotides: TGTGCCAGCAGCCTACTGACTAGTAAGGAGACCCAGTACTTC.